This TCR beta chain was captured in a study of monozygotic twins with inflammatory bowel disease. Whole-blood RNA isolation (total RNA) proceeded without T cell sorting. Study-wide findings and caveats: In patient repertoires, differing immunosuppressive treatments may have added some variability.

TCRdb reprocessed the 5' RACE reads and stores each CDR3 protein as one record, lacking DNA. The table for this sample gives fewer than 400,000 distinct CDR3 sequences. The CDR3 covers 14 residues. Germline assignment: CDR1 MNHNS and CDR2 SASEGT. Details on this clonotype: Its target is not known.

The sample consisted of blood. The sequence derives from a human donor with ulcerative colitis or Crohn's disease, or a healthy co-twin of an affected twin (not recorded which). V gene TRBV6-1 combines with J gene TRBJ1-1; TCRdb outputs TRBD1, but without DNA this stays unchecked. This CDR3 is CASSQGNMNTEAFF.